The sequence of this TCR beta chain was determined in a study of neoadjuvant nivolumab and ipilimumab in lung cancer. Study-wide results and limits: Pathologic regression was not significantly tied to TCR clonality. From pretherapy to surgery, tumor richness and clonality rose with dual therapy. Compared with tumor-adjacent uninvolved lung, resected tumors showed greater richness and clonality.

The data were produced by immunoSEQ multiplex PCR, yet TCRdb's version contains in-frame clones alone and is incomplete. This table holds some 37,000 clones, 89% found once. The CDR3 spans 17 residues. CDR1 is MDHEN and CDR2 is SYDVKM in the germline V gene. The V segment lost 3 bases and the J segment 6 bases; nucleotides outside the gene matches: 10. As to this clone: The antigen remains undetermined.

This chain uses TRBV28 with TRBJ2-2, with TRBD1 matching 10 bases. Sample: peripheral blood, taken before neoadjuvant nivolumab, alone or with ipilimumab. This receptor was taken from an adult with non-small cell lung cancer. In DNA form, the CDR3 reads TGTGCCAGCAGTTTGAGACGGACAGGGGGAATCGCCGGGGAGCTGTTTTTT. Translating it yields CASSLRRTGGIAGELFF.